This TCR beta chain derives from a study of OX40 agonist ivuxolimab in advanced cancers. The wider study: With ivuxolimab, an agonistic anti-OX40 (CD134) antibody, patients were treated. Patients got intravenous ivuxolimab at 0.01 to 10 mg/kg every 2 weeks. Broader study findings: There was clonal expansion of CD4+ and CD8+ blood T cells by week 6 at 0.1 to 3.0 mg/kg. Expanded clones belonging to CD8+ T cells outnumbered, on average, those of CD4+.

The repertoire was sequenced with immunoSEQ multiplex PCR; TCRdb's copy has only in-frame clones and lacks some. The data contain about 18,000 clones, around two thirds of them singletons. From germline, CDR1 is LNHDA and CDR2 SQIVND (reference sequence). Unmatched junction bases numbered 8, after V lost 5 bases and J lost 2 bases. The CDR3 loop spans 16 amino acids. Remarks on this clone: What it binds is not known.

This receptor was obtained from an adult with an advanced solid tumor such as melanoma, head and neck, liver or kidney cancer. The specimen was CD4+ or CD8+ T cells sorted from blood, collected in a trial of the OX40 agonist ivuxolimab. The chain uses TRBV19 and TRBJ2-3; 9 bases map to TRBD1. CDR3 in DNA: TGTGCCAGTAGTCTCCGGGGACAGGGATTCACAGATACGCAGTATTTT. This encodes CASSLRGQGFTDTQYF.